Listed below are T cell receptor beta chains from one sample, sequenced in a study of T cell changes during pregnancy in multiple sclerosis. Sequencing used immunoSEQ multiplex PCR; TCRdb keeps in-frame clones, though not all of them. There are roughly 75,000 clones in the sample; about 89% occur only once, and approximately 2% lies in the top ten. Sample: peripheral blood, taken before pregnancy. The origin of the receptors is a female donor with multiple sclerosis, enrolled in a pregnancy study. The CDR3 runs from the conserved cysteine through the conserved F or W. The D gene is left open where the match is weak.

j_call v_call d_call cdr3_aa
TRBJ2-7 TRBV4-1 . CASSPGAGGLHEQYF
TRBJ2-1 TRBV5-1 . CASSPDPYNEQFF
TRBJ1-1 TRBV18 TRBD1 CASSQRRDRGLGEAFF
TRBJ2-3 TRBV13 . CASSLTGLTDTQYF
TRBJ2-2 TRBV5-1 TRBD1 CASSQGQGAAGELFF
TRBJ2-7 TRBV29-1 . CSGRVGYEQYF
TRBJ2-2 TRBV5-6 TRBD2 CASSFSSGGDNTGELFF
TRBJ1-2 TRBV9 . CASSVVEGIGYTF
TRBJ2-7 TRBV7-2 . CASSLEESSYEQYF
TRBJ2-5 TRBV7-2 . CASSLVTLGTGKTQYF
TRBJ2-5 TRBV7-7 . CASSPGVASQTQYF
TRBJ2-2 TRBV6-6 TRBD2 CASSRLGTRGELFF
TRBJ1-2 TRBV4-2 TRBD1 CASSQDSSGGGGYTF
TRBJ1-2 TRBV7-9 . CASSFEGGGGYTF
TRBJ2-5 TRBV11-2 . CASSRQTDETQYF
TRBJ2-3 TRBV5-6 TRBD1 CASSRGQITDTQYF
TRBJ2-1 TRBV5-1 TRBD1 CASSPSPGQNYNEQFF
TRBJ1-2 TRBV4-3 . CASSQAWGRGGHYGYTF
TRBJ1-4 TRBV9 . CASSVTGTPATNEKLFF
TRBJ2-5 TRBV4-1 . CASSLRVGKETQYF
TRBJ1-1 TRBV15 . CATSRDQAIKPFF
TRBJ2-7 TRBV5-1 . CASSLEQRYEQYF
TRBJ2-2 TRBV4-1 TRBD1 CASSQVGGLGELFF